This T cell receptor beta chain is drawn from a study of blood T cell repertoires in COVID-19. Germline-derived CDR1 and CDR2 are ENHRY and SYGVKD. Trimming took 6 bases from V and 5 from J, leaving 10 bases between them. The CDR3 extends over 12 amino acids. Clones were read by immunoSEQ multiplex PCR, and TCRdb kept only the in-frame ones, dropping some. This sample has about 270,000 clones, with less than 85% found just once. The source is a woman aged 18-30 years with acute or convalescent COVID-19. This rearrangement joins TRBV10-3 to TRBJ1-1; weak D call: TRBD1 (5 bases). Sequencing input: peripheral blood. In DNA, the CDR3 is TGTGCCATCAGCCCAGGGCAGACTGAAGCTTTCTTT. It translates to CAISPGQTEAFF.